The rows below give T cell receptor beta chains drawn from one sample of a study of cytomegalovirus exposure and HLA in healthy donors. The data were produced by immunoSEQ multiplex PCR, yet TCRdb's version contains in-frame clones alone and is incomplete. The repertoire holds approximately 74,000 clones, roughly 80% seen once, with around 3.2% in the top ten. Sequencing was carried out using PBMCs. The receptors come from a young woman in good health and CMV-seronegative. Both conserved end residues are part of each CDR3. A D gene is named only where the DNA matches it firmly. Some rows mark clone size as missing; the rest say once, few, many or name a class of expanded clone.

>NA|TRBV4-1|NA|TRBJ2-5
CASSQAQGGETQYF
TGCGCCAGCAGCCAAGCTCAGGGTGGGGAGACCCAGTACTTC
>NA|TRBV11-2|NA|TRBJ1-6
CASSLGQGNSPLHF
TGTGCCAGCAGCTTAGGGCAGGGCAATTCACCCCTCCACTTT
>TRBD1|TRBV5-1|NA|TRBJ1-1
CASRVGPGQGAYAEAFF
TGCGCCAGCAGAGTGGGCCCGGGACAGGGGGCGTACGCTGAAGCTTTCTTT
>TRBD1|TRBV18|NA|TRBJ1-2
CASSPGRRTGGGGYTF
TGTGCCAGCTCACCGGGGCGCAGGACAGGGGGCGGTGGCTACACCTTC
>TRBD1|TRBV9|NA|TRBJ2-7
CASSPRDSLSSYEQYF
TGTGCCAGCAGCCCCCGGGACAGCCTTAGCTCCTACGAGCAGTACTTC
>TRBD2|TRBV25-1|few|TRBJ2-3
CASSELISGDYTDTQYF
TGTGCCAGCAGTGAATTAATTAGCGGGGACTACACAGATACGCAGTATTTT
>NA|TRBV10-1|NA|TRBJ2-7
CASSEVGYEQYF
TGCGCCAGCAGTGAGGTCGGCTACGAGCAGTACTTC
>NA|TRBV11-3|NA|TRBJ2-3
CASSPNPRGDTQYF
TGTGCCAGCAGCCCCAATCCTAGGGGAGATACGCAGTATTTT
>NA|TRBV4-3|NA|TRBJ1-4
CASSPLGGNEKLFF
TGCGCCAGCAGCCCTTTAGGGGGAAATGAAAAACTGTTTTTT
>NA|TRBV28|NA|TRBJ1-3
CASSRHGRTGNTIYF
TGTGCCAGCAGTCGCCACGGGAGAACTGGAAACACCATATATTTT
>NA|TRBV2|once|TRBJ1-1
CASTLAQGATEAFF
TGTGCCAGCACCCTCGCTCAGGGTGCAACTGAAGCTTTCTTT
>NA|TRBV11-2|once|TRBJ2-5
CASSLDGTQYF
TGTGCCAGCAGCTTAGACGGGACCCAGTACTTC
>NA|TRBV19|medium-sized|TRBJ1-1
CASSIFVNTEAFF
TGTGCCAGTAGTATATTCGTGAACACTGAAGCTTTCTTT
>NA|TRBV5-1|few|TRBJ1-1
CASSDYTGRSTEAFF
TGCGCCAGCAGCGACTACACAGGGCGTAGCACTGAAGCTTTCTTT
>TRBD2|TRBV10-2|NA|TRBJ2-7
CASSERLAGGIGREQYF
TGCGCCAGCAGTGAAAGACTAGCGGGGGGAATAGGTCGAGAGCAGTACTTC
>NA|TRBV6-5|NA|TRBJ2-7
CASSSTGNSYEQYF
TGTGCCAGCAGTTCGACAGGAAACTCCTACGAGCAGTACTTC
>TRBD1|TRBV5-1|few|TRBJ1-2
CASSLGTGDGYTF
TGCGCCAGCAGCTTGGGTACAGGGGATGGCTACACCTTC
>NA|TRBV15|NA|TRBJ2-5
CATSRDSERETQYF
TGTGCCACCAGCAGAGATTCCGAGCGAGAGACCCAGTACTTC
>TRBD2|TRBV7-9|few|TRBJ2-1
CASRLPSSGTSGYNEQFF
TGTGCCAGCCGACTCCCGAGTTCGGGGACTAGCGGCTACAATGAGCAGTTCTTC
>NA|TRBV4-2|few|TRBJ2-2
CASSHPGFGELFF
TGTGCCAGCAGCCACCCAGGTTTCGGGGAGCTGTTTTTT
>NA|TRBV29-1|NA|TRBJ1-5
CSVSEGYNQPQHF
TGCAGCGTCTCCGAGGGATACAATCAGCCCCAGCATTTT
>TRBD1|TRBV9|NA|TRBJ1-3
CASSGDSGNTIYF
TGTGCCAGCAGCGGGGACAGTGGAAACACCATATATTTT
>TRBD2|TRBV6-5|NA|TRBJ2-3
CASSYEPLAGDTQYF
TGTGCCAGCAGTTACGAGCCCTTAGCGGGGGATACGCAGTATTTT
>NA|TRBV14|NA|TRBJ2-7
CASSQGQPGRNEQYF
TGTGCCAGCAGCCAAGGACAGCCCGGTAGGAACGAGCAGTACTTC
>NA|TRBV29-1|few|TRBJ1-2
CSVGNRRYGYTF
TGCAGCGTTGGGAACAGACGGTATGGCTACACCTTC
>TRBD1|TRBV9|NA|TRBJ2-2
CASSVDRGRSGELFF
TGTGCCAGCAGCGTGGACAGGGGGCGATCCGGGGAGCTGTTTTTT
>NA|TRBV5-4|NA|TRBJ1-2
CASSLARVNYGYTF
TGTGCCAGCAGCTTGGCGAGGGTCAACTATGGCTACACCTTC
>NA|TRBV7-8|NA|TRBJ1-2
CASSLARTGPEYGYTF
TGTGCCAGCAGCTTAGCTCGGACTGGGCCTGAGTATGGCTACACCTTC
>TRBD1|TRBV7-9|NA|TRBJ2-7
CASSPDRGPYEQYF
TGTGCCAGCAGCCCGGACAGGGGGCCCTACGAGCAGTACTTC
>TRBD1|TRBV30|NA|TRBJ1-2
CAWRRQGLANYGYTF
TGTGCCTGGAGAAGACAGGGGCTCGCTAACTATGGCTACACCTTC
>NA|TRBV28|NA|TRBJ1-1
CETRGQNTEAFF
TGTGAAACCCGAGGGCAGAACACTGAAGCTTTCTTT
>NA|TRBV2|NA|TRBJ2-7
CASTPRGGASSYEQYF
TGTGCCAGCACTCCAAGGGGCGGGGCGAGCTCCTACGAGCAGTACTTC
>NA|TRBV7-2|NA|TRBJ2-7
CASRGGPGSYEQYF
TGTGCCAGCAGGGGGGGGCCCGGATCCTACGAGCAGTACTTC
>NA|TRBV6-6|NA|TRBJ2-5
CASSYPGQIQETQYF
TGTGCCAGCAGTTACCCAGGACAAATCCAAGAGACCCAGTACTTC
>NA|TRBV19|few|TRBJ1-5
CASSLGRNNQPQHF
TGTGCCAGTAGTCTGGGCCGTAACAATCAGCCCCAGCATTTT
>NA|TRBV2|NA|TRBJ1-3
CASRRQGLATIYF
TGTGCCAGCAGGCGGCAGGGATTGGCCACCATATATTTT
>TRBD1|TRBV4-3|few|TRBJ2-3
CASSQDSTGNTDTQYF
TGCGCCAGCAGCCAAGACTCGACAGGGAACACAGATACGCAGTATTTT
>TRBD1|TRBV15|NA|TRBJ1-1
CATSRGTGGLTEAFF
TGTGCCACCAGCAGAGGAACAGGGGGCTTGACTGAAGCTTTCTTT
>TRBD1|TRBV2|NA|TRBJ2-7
CASSVSRDSSYEQYF
TGTGCCAGCAGTGTATCTCGGGACAGCTCCTACGAGCAGTACTTC
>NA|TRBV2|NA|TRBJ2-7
CASGDSAGHYEQYF
TGTGCCAGCGGTGACAGTGCTGGACACTACGAGCAGTACTTC
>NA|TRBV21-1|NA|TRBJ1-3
CASSKGGTGGRGQASSGNTIYF
TGTGCCAGCAGCAAAGGGGGAACCGGTGGGCGGGGACAGGCGAGCTCTGGAAACACCATATATTTT
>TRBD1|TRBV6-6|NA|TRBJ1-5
CASSAGTGVQPQHF
TGTGCCAGCAGCGCCGGGACAGGGGTTCAGCCCCAGCATTTT
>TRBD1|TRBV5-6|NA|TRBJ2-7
CASRGGQGASYEQYF
TGTGCCAGCAGAGGCGGACAGGGGGCCTCCTACGAGCAGTACTTC
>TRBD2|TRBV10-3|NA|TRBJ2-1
CAISEPGLAGMNEQFF
TGTGCCATCAGTGAGCCGGGACTAGCGGGGATGAATGAGCAGTTCTTC
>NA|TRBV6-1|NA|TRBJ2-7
CASREHSSYEQYF
TGTGCCAGCAGGGAGCATAGCTCCTACGAGCAGTACTTC
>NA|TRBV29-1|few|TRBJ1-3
CSAGHSSGNTIYF
TGCAGCGCCGGACACTCCTCTGGAAACACCATATATTTT
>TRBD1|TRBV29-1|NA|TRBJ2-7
CSATGGPEQYF
TGCAGCGCGACAGGGGGCCCCGAGCAGTACTTC
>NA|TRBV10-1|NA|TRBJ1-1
CASSESTTGEAFF
TGCGCCAGCAGTGAGTCGACGACAGGTGAAGCTTTCTTT
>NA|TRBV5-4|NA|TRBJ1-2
CASSLETGHWRGYGYTF
TGTGCCAGCAGCTTGGAAACCGGACACTGGCGGGGCTATGGCTACACCTTC
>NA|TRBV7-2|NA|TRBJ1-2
CASSLGSGPSYGYTF
TGTGCCAGCAGCTTAGGGTCAGGGCCCTCCTATGGCTACACCTTC
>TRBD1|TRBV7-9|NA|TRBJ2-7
CSSSFTGTDSYEQYF
TGTTCCAGCAGCTTCACCGGGACAGATTCCTACGAGCAGTACTTC
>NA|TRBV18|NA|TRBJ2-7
CASSPAQGNYEQYF
TGTGCCAGCTCACCAGCACAGGGAAACTACGAGCAGTACTTC
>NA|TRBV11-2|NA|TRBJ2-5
CASSLRLDQETQYF
TGTGCCAGCAGCTTAAGGCTAGACCAAGAGACCCAGTACTTC
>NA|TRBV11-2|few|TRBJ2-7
CASSLDLRAGSYEQYF
TGTGCCAGCAGCTTAGATCTAAGGGCGGGGAGTTACGAGCAGTACTTC